These 5 T cell receptor beta chains were all obtained from the same sample, sequenced in a study of blood T cell repertoires in COVID-19. Sequenced by immunoSEQ multiplex PCR; TCRdb stores in-frame clones only, minus some. The repertoire consists of about 51,000 clones, with about 86% occurring once and the leading ten covering about 4.2%. Sequences were obtained from peripheral blood. Receptor source: an elderly man with active COVID-19.

V is TRBV19 and J is TRBJ2-1; 7 nucleotides agree with TRBD2. The V and J ends lost 6 bases and 8 bases, in that order; junction bases with no gene match: 16. The CDR3 covers 16 residues. Per the germline V gene, CDR1 is LNHDA and CDR2 is SQIVND (reference sequence). The CDR3 region is CASRPHAREEGDEQFF. The CDR3 bases are TGTGCCAGTAGACCCCATGCCCGGGAGGAGGGCGATGAGCAGTTCTTC. Full variable domain (remainder filled in from reference TRBV19 and TRBJ2-1): DGGITQSPKYLFRKEGQNVTLSCEQNLNHDAMYWYRQDPGQGLRLIYYSQIVNDFQKGDIAEGYSVSREKKESFPLTVTSAQKNPTAFYLCASRPHAREEGDEQFFGPGTRLTVL.

The V gene is TRBV5-1, the J gene TRBJ2-3, with 7 positions matching TRBD1. The V segment lost 4 bases and the J segment 2 bases; nucleotides outside the gene matches: 13. The length of the CDR3 is 17 residues. Germline V gene sequence: CDR1 SGHRS, CDR2 YFSETQ. For the CDR3, the DNA is TGCGCCAGCAGCCCCCCCTTACCCGGGACAGCCACAGATACGCAGTATTTT. This sequence encodes CASSPPLPGTATDTQYF.

This clone was counted a few times. The chain links TRBV9 to TRBJ2-3; tentatively, D is TRBD2 (5 bases). In germline, CDR1 is SGDLS, CDR2 YYNGEE. The CDR3 has 14 residues. Trimming removed 2 bases from V and 4 bases from J, with 11 bases in between. CDR3 nucleotide sequence: TGTGCCAGCAGCGTGGGTGCGGGCCCAGATACGCAGTATTTT. Translation gives CASSVGAGPDTQYF. The variable domain in full, with the rest retrieved from reference TRBV9 and TRBJ2-3, is DSGVTQTPKHLITATGQRVTLRCSPRSGDLSVYWYQQSLDQGLQFLIQYYNGEERAKGNILERFSAQQFPDLHSELNLSSLELGDSALYFCASSVGAGPDTQYFGPGTRLTVL.

The J gene is TRBJ2-1, the V gene TRBV28; D may be TRBD2 (6 bases). The germline CDR1 and CDR2 sequences are MDHEN and SYDVKM. There are 16 residues in the CDR3. Trimming pared 8 bases from V and 9 bases from J, leaving 26 bases between. The CDR3 nucleotides read TGTGCCAGCGGCTTGAGTAGCGGAGCGAAGTTGGGTGAGCAGTTCTTC. This sequence encodes CASGLSSGAKLGEQFF. Supplemented by reference TRBV28 and TRBJ2-1, the full variable domain reads DVKVTQSSRYLVKRTGEKVFLECVQDMDHENMFWYRQDPGLGLRLIYFSYDVKMKEKGDIPEGYSVSREKKERFSLILESASTNQTSMYLCASGLSSGAKLGEQFFGPGTRLTVL.

V gene TRBV27 combines with J gene TRBJ2-1; tentatively, D is TRBD1 (6 bases). This CDR3 has 14 amino acids. Trimming shortened V by 7 bases and J by 5 bases, and 15 bases separated the two germline ends. Germline values: CDR1 MNHEY, CDR2 SMNVEV (reference sequence). The CDR3 nucleotides read TGTGCCAGCACCAAAACAGGACAGAACAATGAGCAGTTCTTC. This gives the protein CASTKTGQNNEQFF.